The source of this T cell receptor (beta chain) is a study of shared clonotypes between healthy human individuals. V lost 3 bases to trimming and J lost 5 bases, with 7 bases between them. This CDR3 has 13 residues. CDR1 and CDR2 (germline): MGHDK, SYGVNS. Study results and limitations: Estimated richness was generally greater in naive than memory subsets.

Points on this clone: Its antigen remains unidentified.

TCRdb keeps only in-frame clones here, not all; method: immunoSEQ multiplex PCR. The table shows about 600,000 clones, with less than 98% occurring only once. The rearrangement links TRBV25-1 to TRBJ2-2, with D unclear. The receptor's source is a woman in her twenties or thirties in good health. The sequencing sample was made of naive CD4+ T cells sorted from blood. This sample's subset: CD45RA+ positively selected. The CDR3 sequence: CASSEVHTGELFF. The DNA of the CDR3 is TGTGCCAGCAGTGAGGTGCATACCGGGGAGCTGTTTTTT.